A selection of T cell receptor beta chains follows, all from one sample in a study of shared T cell receptors in the human thymus. The assay was immunoSEQ multiplex PCR, and TCRdb's table has in-frame clones only and misses some. This sample has over 450,000 clones, with approximately 80% found just once. The same data also went into a second study, on human thymus T cells.

Sequencing input: thymocytes. The receptors stem from a boy under two years old with a congenital heart defect. Both conserved end residues are part of each CDR3. Fields, in order: J gene, V gene, D gene, clone size, CDR3 length, CDR3 protein, CDR3 DNA. A D gene is named only where the DNA matches it firmly. Part of the rows lack a size; the others show once, few, many or a class for expanded clones.

TRBJ1-1 TRBV27 NA NA 14 CASITPGGNTEAFF TGTGCCAGCATTACCCCCGGGGGGAACACTGAAGCTTTCTTT
TRBJ2-1 TRBV6-1 TRBD2 NA 17 CASSEGPLAGVFDEQFF TGTGCCAGCAGTGAAGGCCCTCTAGCGGGAGTCTTCGATGAGCAGTTCTTC
TRBJ1-1 TRBV6-1 TRBD1 NA 13 CASKGTGGVEAFF TGTGCCAGCAAAGGGACAGGGGGCGTTGAAGCTTTCTTT
TRBJ2-3 TRBV7-9 TRBD2 NA 17 CASSFGRELPSTDTQYF TGTGCCAGCAGCTTCGGGCGGGAGCTTCCTAGCACAGATACGCAGTATTTT
TRBJ2-5 TRBV4-3 NA NA 16 CASSQDEGEGQETQYF TGCGCCAGCAGCCAAGACGAGGGAGAGGGCCAAGAGACCCAGTACTTC
TRBJ1-4 TRBV2 NA NA 12 CASSGAGEKLFF TGTGCCAGCAGTGGAGCCGGTGAAAAACTGTTTTTT
TRBJ2-7 TRBV30 NA NA 12 CAWSLQGYEQYF TGTGCCTGGAGTCTACAGGGCTACGAGCAGTACTTC
TRBJ1-1 TRBV9 NA NA 11 CASRGGTEAFF TGTGCCAGCAGGGGGGGGACTGAAGCTTTCTTT
TRBJ1-1 TRBV9 TRBD1 once 16 CASSVEGGQGDTEAFF TGTGCCAGCAGCGTAGAGGGGGGACAGGGGGACACTGAAGCTTTCTTT
TRBJ2-1 TRBV9 TRBD2 NA 16 CASRGAGGSSYNEQFF TGTGCCAGCAGAGGAGCGGGAGGGAGCTCCTACAATGAGCAGTTCTTC
TRBJ2-5 TRBV27 TRBD2 few 17 CASSFEASGRALETQYF TGTGCCAGCAGTTTTGAGGCTAGCGGGAGGGCCTTGGAGACCCAGTACTTC
TRBJ2-7 TRBV4-2 TRBD2 NA 17 CASSQESLRREIDEQYF TGTGCCAGCAGCCAAGAAAGCCTCCGGCGGGAGATAGACGAGCAGTACTTC
TRBJ2-1 TRBV12-5 NA NA 18 CASGLADPSESSYNEQFF TGTGCTAGTGGTTTGGCCGACCCTAGCGAAAGCTCCTACAATGAGCAGTTCTTC
TRBJ2-5 TRBV7-6 NA NA 16 CASSLGEFGGKRTQYF TGTGCCAGCAGCTTAGGAGAATTCGGAGGGAAGAGAACCCAGTACTTC
TRBJ2-1 TRBV7-8 NA NA 13 CASSSGVRSEQFF TGTGCCAGCAGCTCGGGGGTGAGGTCCGAGCAGTTCTTC
TRBJ2-6 TRBV27 TRBD1 NA 17 CASSPRQGLSGANVLTF TGTGCCAGCAGTCCCCGACAGGGCCTCTCTGGGGCCAACGTCCTGACTTTC
TRBJ1-2 TRBV29-1 NA NA 15 CSVEVGPPSNYGYTF TGCAGCGTTGAAGTGGGGCCACCTTCTAACTATGGCTACACCTTC
TRBJ1-1 TRBV7-2 NA NA 16 CASSRWPGPGDTEAFF TGTGCCAGCAGCCGCTGGCCCGGGCCCGGGGACACTGAAGCTTTCTTT
TRBJ2-5 TRBV4-2 NA NA 16 CASSQDLGHGEETQYF TGTGCCAGCAGCCAAGATTTAGGACACGGTGAGGAGACCCAGTACTTC
TRBJ2-7 TRBV28 NA NA 14 CASNPGGQSYEQYF TGTGCCAGCAACCCCGGGGGACAGTCCTACGAGCAGTACTTC
TRBJ2-2 TRBV11-2 TRBD1 NA 15 CASSWRTGGTGELFF TGTGCCAGCAGTTGGAGGACAGGGGGCACCGGGGAGCTGTTTTTT
TRBJ2-5 TRBV6-1 TRBD2 NA 14 CASSAGLAKETQYF TGTGCCAGCAGCGCTGGACTAGCCAAAGAGACCCAGTACTTC
TRBJ2-7 TRBV10-2 NA NA 14 CASSDHGFSYEQYF TGCGCCAGCAGTGATCATGGCTTCTCCTACGAGCAGTACTTC
TRBJ2-1 TRBV5-1 TRBD2 NA 19 CASSLEASGTPSSYNEQFF TGCGCCAGCAGCTTGGAGGCTAGCGGGACCCCCTCTTCCTACAATGAGCAGTTCTTC
TRBJ1-1 TRBV11-2 NA NA 15 CASSPLDSRNTEAFF TGTGCCAGCAGCCCCCTAGACAGCAGAAACACTGAAGCTTTCTTT
TRBJ1-3 TRBV18 NA NA 17 CASSPSEEKSSGNTIYF TGTGCCAGCTCACCTTCAGAGGAGAAGAGCTCTGGAAACACCATATATTTT
TRBJ1-2 TRBV1 NA few 15 CTSSQDPGGMDGYTF TGCACCAGCAGCCAAGATCCGGGGGGGATGGATGGCTACACCTTC
TRBJ1-5 TRBV5-6 NA NA 14 CASSLRGGDQPQHF TGTGCCAGCAGCTTGAGGGGTGGCGATCAGCCCCAGCATTTT
TRBJ1-5 TRBV5-1 NA NA 18 CASSLDPASGDSNQPQHF TGCGCCAGCAGCTTGGACCCTGCCTCAGGCGATAGCAATCAGCCCCAGCATTTT
TRBJ2-2 TRBV6-6 NA NA 16 CASSYPLGSSNGELFF TGTGCCAGCAGTTACCCCCTAGGTAGTTCCAACGGGGAGCTGTTTTTT
TRBJ2-7 TRBV4-2 NA few 18 CASSQAVTRVPPIGEQYF TGTGCCAGCAGCCAAGCGGTCACCCGAGTCCCTCCCATCGGCGAGCAGTACTTC
TRBJ2-7 TRBV11-1 TRBD1 NA 17 CASSRNEMGQDSYEQYF TGTGCCAGCAGCCGAAACGAAATGGGACAGGACTCCTACGAGCAGTACTTC
TRBJ2-1 TRBV14 NA NA 14 CASSQSHSYNEQFF TGTGCCAGCAGCCAATCCCATTCCTACAATGAGCAGTTCTTC
TRBJ2-7 TRBV5-4 TRBD1 NA 13 CASSSGTGVEQYF TGTGCCAGCAGCTCCGGGACAGGGGTCGAGCAGTACTTC
TRBJ2-5 TRBV29-1 NA few 14 CSVAAPEQQETQYF TGCAGCGTTGCCGCCCCGGAGCAACAAGAGACCCAGTACTTC
TRBJ2-7 TRBV28 TRBD2 NA 15 CASSLGREVSYEQYF TGTGCCAGCAGTTTGGGGCGGGAGGTCTCCTACGAGCAGTACTTC
TRBJ2-1 TRBV27 TRBD2 NA 17 CASSSGTSGTLPNEQFF TGTGCCAGCAGTTCAGGGACTAGCGGAACGCTTCCGAATGAGCAGTTCTTC
TRBJ2-2 TRBV7-9 NA NA 12 CASIGETGELFF TGTGCCAGCATCGGGGAGACCGGGGAGCTGTTTTTT
TRBJ2-5 TRBV4-2 TRBD2 NA 17 CASSQGVGGSVFETQYF TGTGCCAGCAGCCAAGGAGTGGGCGGGAGTGTGTTCGAGACCCAGTACTTC
TRBJ1-4 TRBV4-2 TRBD1 few 18 CASSQETRDRVFNEKLFF TGTGCCAGCAGCCAAGAAACCCGGGACAGGGTCTTTAATGAAAAACTGTTTTTT
TRBJ2-3 TRBV6-5 TRBD2 NA 15 CASRSPERGGDTQYF TGTGCCAGCAGATCCCCGGAGCGGGGGGGGGATACGCAGTATTTT
TRBJ1-1 TRBV5-6 NA NA 14 CASSLLQEGTEAFF TGTGCCAGCAGCTTGTTACAGGAGGGCACTGAAGCTTTCTTT
TRBJ2-6 TRBV14 NA NA 20 CASSQESGDRLDERANVLTF TGTGCCAGCAGCCAAGAGTCGGGGGACCGTTTGGATGAGCGGGCCAACGTCCTGACTTTC
TRBJ2-1 TRBV15 TRBD2 few 16 CATSRTRTSGYNEQFF TGTGCCACCAGCAGAACCCGGACTAGCGGTTACAATGAGCAGTTCTTC
TRBJ2-1 TRBV19 NA few 17 CASTSVGEPSSYNEQFF TGTGCCAGTACCTCGGTGGGCGAACCAAGCTCCTACAATGAGCAGTTCTTC
TRBJ1-2 TRBV6-5 TRBD1 NA 14 CASSWTGDFYGYTF TGTGCCAGCAGCTGGACAGGGGATTTCTATGGCTACACCTTC
TRBJ2-2 TRBV19 NA NA 14 CASSIDLNTGELFF TGTGCCAGTAGTATAGATCTTAACACCGGGGAGCTGTTTTTT